This T cell receptor (beta chain) was captured by sequencing in a study of blood T cell repertoires in COVID-19. Per the original data handling: Estimated nucleated cell counts came from reference gene primer amplification. TCRdb's copy holds only in-frame clones and misses some; the assay was immunoSEQ multiplex PCR. From that table come the V and J calls and clone size; the DNA was used to work out D and trimming. In the table there are about 270,000 clones, 89% of which are singletons. CDR1 and CDR2 (germline): SNHLY, FYNNEI. Deletions cut 10 bases from V and 5 bases from J, with 15 bases between. This CDR3 region has 12 residues.

The chain employs TRBV2 and TRBJ2-7; possible D gene TRBD1, 6 bases. Sequenced sample: peripheral blood. This sequence originates from a man aged 45-65 years with acute or convalescent COVID-19. The CDR3 DNA reads TGTGCCACCCGCTTGACAGGAAACGAGCAGTACTTC. Protein sequence: CATRLTGNEQYF. The full variable domain, its missing parts supplied by reference TRBV2 and TRBJ2-7, is EPEVTQTPSHQVTQMGQEVILRCVPISNHLYFYWYRQILGQKVEFLVSFYNNEISEKSEIFDDQFSVERPDGSNFTLKIRSTKLEDSAMYFCATRLTGNEQYFGPGTRLTVT.